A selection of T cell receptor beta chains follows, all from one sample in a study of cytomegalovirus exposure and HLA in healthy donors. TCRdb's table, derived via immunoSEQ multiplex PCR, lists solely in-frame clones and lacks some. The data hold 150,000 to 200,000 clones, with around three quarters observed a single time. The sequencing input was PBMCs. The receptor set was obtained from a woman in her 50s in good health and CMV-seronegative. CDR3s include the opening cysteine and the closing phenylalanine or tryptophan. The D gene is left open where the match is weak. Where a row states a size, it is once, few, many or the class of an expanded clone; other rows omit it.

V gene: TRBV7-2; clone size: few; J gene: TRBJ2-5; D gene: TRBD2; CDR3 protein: CASSSRTGEGETQYF; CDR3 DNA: TGTGCCAGCAGCTCACGAACCGGGGAGGGAGAGACCCAGTACTTC
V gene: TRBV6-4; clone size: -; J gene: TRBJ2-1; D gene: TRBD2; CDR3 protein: CASSDLAGAYNNEQFF; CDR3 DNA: TGTGCCAGCAGTGACCTAGCGGGGGCTTATAACAATGAGCAGTTCTTC
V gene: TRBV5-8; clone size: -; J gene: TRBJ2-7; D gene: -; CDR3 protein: CASSLAPGSYEQYF; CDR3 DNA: TGTGCCAGCAGCTTGGCCCCGGGTTCCTACGAGCAGTACTTC
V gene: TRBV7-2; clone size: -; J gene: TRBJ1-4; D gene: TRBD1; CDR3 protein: CASKGGTGNEKLFF; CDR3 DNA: TGTGCCAGCAAAGGGGGGACAGGGAATGAAAAACTGTTTTTT
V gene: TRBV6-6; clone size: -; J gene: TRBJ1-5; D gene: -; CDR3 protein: CASSYESVGGQPQHF; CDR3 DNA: TGTGCCAGCAGTTACGAGTCGGTAGGCGGGCAGCCCCAGCATTTT
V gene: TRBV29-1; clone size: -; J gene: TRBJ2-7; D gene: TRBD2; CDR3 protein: CSVAGTSGSREQYF; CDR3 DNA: TGCAGCGTCGCCGGGACTAGCGGGAGTCGGGAGCAGTACTTC
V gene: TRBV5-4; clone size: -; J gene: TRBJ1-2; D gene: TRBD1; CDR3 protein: CASSFTGGYGYTF; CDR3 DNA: TGTGCCAGCAGCTTCACAGGGGGCTATGGCTACACCTTC
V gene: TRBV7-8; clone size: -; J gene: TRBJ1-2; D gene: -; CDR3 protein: CASSPRVEGIYGYTF; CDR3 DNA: TGTGCCAGCAGCCCCCGGGTGGAGGGTATCTATGGCTACACCTTC
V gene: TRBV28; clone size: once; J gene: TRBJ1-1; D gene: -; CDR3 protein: CASSYSGGGSEAFF; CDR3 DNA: TGTGCCAGCAGTTACTCGGGGGGAGGATCGGAAGCTTTCTTT
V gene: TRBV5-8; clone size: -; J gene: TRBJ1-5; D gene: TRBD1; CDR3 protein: CASSLGQGVQPQHF; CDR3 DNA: TGTGCCAGCAGCTTAGGACAGGGGGTTCAGCCCCAGCATTTT
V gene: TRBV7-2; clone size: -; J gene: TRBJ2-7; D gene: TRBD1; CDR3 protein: CASSLGEDPRDRVYEQYF; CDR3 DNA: TGTGCCAGCAGCTTAGGCGAAGACCCCCGGGACAGGGTTTACGAGCAGTACTTC
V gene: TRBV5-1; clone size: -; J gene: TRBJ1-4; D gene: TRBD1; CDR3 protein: CASSSPTGGDEKLFF; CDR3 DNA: TGCGCCAGCAGCTCCCCGACAGGGGGGGATGAAAAACTGTTTTTT
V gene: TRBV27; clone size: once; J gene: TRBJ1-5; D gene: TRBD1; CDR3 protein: CASSPHRTGGLRGNQPQHF; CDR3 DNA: TGTGCCAGCAGCCCTCACCGGACAGGGGGTTTGCGCGGCAATCAGCCCCAGCATTTT
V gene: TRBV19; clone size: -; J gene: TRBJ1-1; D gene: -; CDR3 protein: CASRRGRENTEAFF; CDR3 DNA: TGTGCCAGTAGGCGTGGACGGGAGAACACTGAAGCTTTCTTT
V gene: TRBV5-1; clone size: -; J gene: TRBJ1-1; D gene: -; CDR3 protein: CASSLDVGGLDTEAFF; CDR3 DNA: TGCGCCAGCAGCTTGGATGTTGGGGGACTTGACACTGAAGCTTTCTTT
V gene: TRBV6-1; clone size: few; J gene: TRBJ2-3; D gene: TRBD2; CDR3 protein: CASRRGLAGGQTQYF; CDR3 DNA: TGTGCCAGCAGGAGGGGGTTAGCGGGGGGGCAGACGCAGTATTTT
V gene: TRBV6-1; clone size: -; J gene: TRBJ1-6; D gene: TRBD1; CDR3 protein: CASSEGDRVAPLHF; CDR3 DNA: TGTGCCAGCAGTGAAGGGGACAGGGTTGCACCCCTCCACTTT
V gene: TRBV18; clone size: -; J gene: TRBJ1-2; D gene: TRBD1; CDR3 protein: CASSPQDRGHYGYTF; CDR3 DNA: TGTGCCAGCTCACCACAGGACAGGGGACACTATGGCTACACCTTC
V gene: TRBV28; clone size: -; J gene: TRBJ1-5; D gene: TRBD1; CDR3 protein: CAIALTGTGGAFQPQHF; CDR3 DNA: TGTGCCATCGCCCTCACCGGGACAGGGGGCGCTTTTCAGCCCCAGCATTTT
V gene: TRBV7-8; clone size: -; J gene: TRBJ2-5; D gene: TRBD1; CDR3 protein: CASSKTGVETQYF; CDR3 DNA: TGTGCCAGCAGCAAGACAGGGGTTGAGACCCAGTACTTC
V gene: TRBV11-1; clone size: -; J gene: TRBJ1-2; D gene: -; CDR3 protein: CASSLGREGGGYTF; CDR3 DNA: TGTGCCAGCAGCTTAGGCAGGGAGGGCGGCGGCTACACCTTC
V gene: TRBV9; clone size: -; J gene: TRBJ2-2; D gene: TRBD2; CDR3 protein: CASSVLAGTTGELFF; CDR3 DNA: TGTGCCAGCAGCGTACTAGCGGGGACCACCGGGGAGCTGTTTTTT
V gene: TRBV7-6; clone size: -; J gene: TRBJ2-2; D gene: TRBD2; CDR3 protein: CASGPGTSGRAGEPFF; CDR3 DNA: TGTGCCAGCGGACCCGGGACTAGCGGGAGGGCCGGGGAGCCGTTTTTT
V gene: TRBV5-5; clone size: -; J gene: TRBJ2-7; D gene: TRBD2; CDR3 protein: CASTDSSPGLALSATIGQYF; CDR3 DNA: TGTGCCAGCACCGACTCCAGCCCGGGACTAGCGCTATCAGCCACCATCGGGCAGTACTTC
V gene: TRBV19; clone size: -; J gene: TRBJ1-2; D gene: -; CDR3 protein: CASTLDRNYGYTF; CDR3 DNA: TGTGCCAGTACCCTGGACAGAAACTATGGCTACACCTTC
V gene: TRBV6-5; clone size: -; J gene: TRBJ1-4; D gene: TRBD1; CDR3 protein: CASSYSRTGRGEKLFF; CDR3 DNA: TGTGCCAGCAGTTACTCGCGGACAGGGAGAGGTGAAAAACTGTTTTTT
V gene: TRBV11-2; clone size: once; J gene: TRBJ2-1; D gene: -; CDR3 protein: CASSSVSRLGLDNEQFF; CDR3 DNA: TGTGCCAGCAGCTCCGTGTCAAGGTTGGGACTCGACAATGAGCAGTTCTTC
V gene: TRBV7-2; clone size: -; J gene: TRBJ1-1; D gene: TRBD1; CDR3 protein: CASSLTQGEAFF; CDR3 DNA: TGTGCCAGCAGCTTAACACAGGGGGAAGCTTTCTTT
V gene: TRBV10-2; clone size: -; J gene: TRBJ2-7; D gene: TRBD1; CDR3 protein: CASGRDRGREQYF; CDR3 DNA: TGCGCCAGCGGCCGGGACAGGGGGCGCGAGCAGTACTTC
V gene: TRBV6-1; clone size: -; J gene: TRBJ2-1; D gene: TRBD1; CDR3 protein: CASSEWGTGSYNEQFF; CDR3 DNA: TGTGCCAGCAGTGAATGGGGGACAGGGAGTTACAATGAGCAGTTCTTC
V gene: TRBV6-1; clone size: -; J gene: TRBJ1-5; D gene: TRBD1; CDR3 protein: CASSVEGGSNQPQHF; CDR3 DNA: TGTGCCAGCAGTGTGGAAGGGGGCAGCAATCAGCCCCAGCATTTT
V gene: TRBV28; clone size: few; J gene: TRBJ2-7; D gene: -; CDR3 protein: CASSLAGLNYEQYF; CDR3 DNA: TGTGCCAGCAGTTTAGCGGGGCTCAACTACGAGCAGTACTTC
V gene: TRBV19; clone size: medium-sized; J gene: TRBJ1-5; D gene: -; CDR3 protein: CASSITYNQPQHF; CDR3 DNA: TGTGCCAGTAGTATCACATACAATCAGCCCCAGCATTTT
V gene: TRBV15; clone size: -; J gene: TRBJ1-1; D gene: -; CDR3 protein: CATSRGQDTEAFF; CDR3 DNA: TGTGCCACCAGCAGGGGGCAAGACACTGAAGCTTTCTTT
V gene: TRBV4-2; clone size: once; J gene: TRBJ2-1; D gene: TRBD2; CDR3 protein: CASSPPGLALSSYNEQFF; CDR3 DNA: TGTGCCAGCAGCCCCCCGGGACTAGCGCTCAGCTCCTACAATGAGCAGTTCTTC
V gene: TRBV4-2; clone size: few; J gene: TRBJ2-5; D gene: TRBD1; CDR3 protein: CASSQDGQAQETQYF; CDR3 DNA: TGTGCCAGCAGCCAAGACGGACAGGCCCAAGAGACCCAGTACTTC
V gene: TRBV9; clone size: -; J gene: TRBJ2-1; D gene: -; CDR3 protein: CASTPTTTGVNEQFF; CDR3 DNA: TGTGCCAGCACCCCGACTACTACGGGAGTCAATGAGCAGTTCTTC
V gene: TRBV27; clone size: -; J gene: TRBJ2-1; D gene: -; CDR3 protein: CASSLGGSKFF; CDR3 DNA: TGTGCCAGCAGTTTGGGTGGGAGTAAGTTCTTC
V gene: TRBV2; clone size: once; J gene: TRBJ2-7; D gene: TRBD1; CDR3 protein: CASSDRGGHEQYF; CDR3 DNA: TGTGCCAGCAGCGACAGGGGAGGACACGAGCAGTACTTC
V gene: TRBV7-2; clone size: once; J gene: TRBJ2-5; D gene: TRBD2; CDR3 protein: CASSFEKTSGRAFETQYF; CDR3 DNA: TGTGCCAGCAGCTTCGAAAAGACTAGCGGGAGGGCTTTCGAGACCCAGTACTTC
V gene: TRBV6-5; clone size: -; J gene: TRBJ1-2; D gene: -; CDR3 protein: CASSYNPGNHGYTF; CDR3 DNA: TGTGCCAGCAGTTACAATCCGGGTAACCATGGCTACACCTTC
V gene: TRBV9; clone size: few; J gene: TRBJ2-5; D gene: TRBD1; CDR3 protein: CASSMGQGEAETQYF; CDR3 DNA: TGTGCCAGCAGCATGGGACAGGGGGAGGCGGAGACCCAGTACTTC
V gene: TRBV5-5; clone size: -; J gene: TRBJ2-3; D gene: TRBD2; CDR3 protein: CASSFRGLAGGTDTQYF; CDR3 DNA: TGTGCCAGCAGCTTCCGCGGGCTAGCGGGAGGCACAGATACGCAGTATTTT
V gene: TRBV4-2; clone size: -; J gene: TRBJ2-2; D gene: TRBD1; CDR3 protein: CASGDRGSSSGELFF; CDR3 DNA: TGTGCCAGCGGCGACAGGGGGTCTTCCTCCGGGGAGCTGTTTTTT
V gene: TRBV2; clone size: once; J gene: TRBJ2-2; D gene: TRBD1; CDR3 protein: CASSGQGAQVGELFF; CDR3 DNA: TGTGCCAGCAGTGGGCAGGGGGCGCAGGTCGGGGAGCTGTTTTTT
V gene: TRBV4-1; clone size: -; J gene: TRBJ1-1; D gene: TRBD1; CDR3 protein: CASSQGARGTEAFF; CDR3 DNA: TGCGCCAGCAGCCAAGGGGCCAGGGGGACTGAAGCTTTCTTT
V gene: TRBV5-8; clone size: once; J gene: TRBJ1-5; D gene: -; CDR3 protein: CASSLGLSNQPQHF; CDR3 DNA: TGTGCCAGCAGCTTGGGGCTTAGCAATCAGCCCCAGCATTTT
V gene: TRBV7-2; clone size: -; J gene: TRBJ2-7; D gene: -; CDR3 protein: CASSLFEGAEQYF; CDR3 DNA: TGTGCCAGCAGCCTTTTTGAAGGGGCCGAGCAGTACTTC